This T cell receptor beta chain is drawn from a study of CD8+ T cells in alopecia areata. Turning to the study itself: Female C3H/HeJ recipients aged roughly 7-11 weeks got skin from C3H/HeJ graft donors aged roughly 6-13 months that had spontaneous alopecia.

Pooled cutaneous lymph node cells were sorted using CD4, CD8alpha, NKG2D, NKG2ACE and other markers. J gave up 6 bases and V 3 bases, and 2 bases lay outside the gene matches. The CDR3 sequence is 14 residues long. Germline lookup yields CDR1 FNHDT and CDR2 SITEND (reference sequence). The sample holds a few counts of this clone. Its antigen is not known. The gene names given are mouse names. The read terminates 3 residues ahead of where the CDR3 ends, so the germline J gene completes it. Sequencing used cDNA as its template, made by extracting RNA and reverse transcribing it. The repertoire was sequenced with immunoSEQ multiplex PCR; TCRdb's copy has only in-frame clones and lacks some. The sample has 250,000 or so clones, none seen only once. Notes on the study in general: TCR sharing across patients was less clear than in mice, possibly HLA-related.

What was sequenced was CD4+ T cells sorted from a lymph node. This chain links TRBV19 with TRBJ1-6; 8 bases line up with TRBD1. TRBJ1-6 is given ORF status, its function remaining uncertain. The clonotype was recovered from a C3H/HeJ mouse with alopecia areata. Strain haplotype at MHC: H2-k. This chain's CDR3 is CASSRQGFNSPLYF. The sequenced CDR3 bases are TGTGCCAGCAGTAGACAGGGGTTTAATTCGCCC.